The 13 T cell receptor beta chains in this list originate from one sample, sequenced in a study of cytomegalovirus exposure and HLA in healthy donors. The PCR had 60 Vbeta and 13 Jbeta primers. Profiled with immunoSEQ multiplex PCR; TCRdb holds only in-frame clones, not every one. This sample's clone table lists 150,000 to 200,000 clones. The sample consisted of PBMCs. All receptors derive from a woman between 18 and 29 years old in good health and CMV-seropositive.

The V gene is TRBV30, the J gene TRBJ2-1; D is undetermined. Trimming stripped 2 bases from V and 5 bases from J, with 4 bases between. This CDR3 is built from 11 residues. Germline CDR1 GTSNPN, CDR2 SVGIG (reference sequence). The CDR3: CAWSINNEQFF. The CDR3, as DNA: TGTGCCTGGAGTATAAACAATGAGCAGTTCTTC.

The chain has TRBV4-2 and TRBJ2-5; D gene ambiguous. This CDR3 spans 18 amino acids. V gave up 0 bases and J gave up 2 bases, with 19 bases separating them. The germline V gene encodes CDR1 LGHNA and CDR2 YNFKEQ. CDR3 in DNA: TGTGCCAGCAGCCAAGATTTTAGGCAGCGAATCGAACAAGAGACCCAGTACTTC. As protein: CASSQDFRQRIEQETQYF.

The chain uses TRBV7-2 and TRBJ1-1; a possible D gene is TRBD1 (5 bases). V lost 2 bases to trimming and J lost 0 bases, with 19 bases between them. The germline gives CDR1 SGHTA, CDR2 FQGNSA. The CDR3 extends over 18 amino acids. CDR3 residues: CASSLRPGRMGVNTEAFF. Written as DNA, the CDR3 is TGTGCCAGCAGCTTACGCCCGGGGAGGATGGGGGTGAACACTGAAGCTTTCTTT.

The chain links TRBV10-3 to TRBJ1-5, with D unclear. The germline CDR1 and CDR2 sequences are ENHRY and SYGVKD. This CDR3 comprises 14 residues. V was shortened by 3 bases and J by 4 bases, with 10 bases between the two germline ends. The CDR3 coding sequence is TGTGCCATCAGTGAAGGGAGGGAAAATCAGCCCCAGCATTTT. Protein sequence: CAISEGRENQPQHF.

The chain couples TRBV5-1 to TRBJ2-5; no firm D call. The CDR3 sequence is 14 residues long. Germline CDR1 and CDR2: SGHRS and YFSETQ. V lost 1 base and J lost 2, with 9 bases in between. The DNA of the CDR3 is TGCGCCAGCAGCTTGCAATCGGGTCAAGAGACCCAGTACTTC. This sequence encodes CASSLQSGQETQYF.

The gene calls are TRBV19 and TRBJ1-3; D is ambiguous. V lost 5 bases and J lost 4, with 18 bases in between. CDR1 is LNHDA, CDR2 SQIVND, per germline (reference sequence). The CDR3 sequence is 16 residues long. The CDR3 sequence is CASSFRRTAGGNTIYF. DNA of the CDR3: TGTGCCAGTAGTTTCCGAAGGACCGCGGGGGGAAACACCATATATTTT.

With respect to this clone: The same CDR3 is also encoded by other DNA sequences in this sample. V is TRBV7-2 and J is TRBJ2-7; TRBD1 might be the D (7 bases). V was shortened by 0 bases and J by 1 base, with 13 bases between the two germline ends. Germline assignment: CDR1 SGHTA and CDR2 FQGNSA. This CDR3 spans 16 amino acids. In nucleotides, the CDR3 is TGTGCCAGCAGCTTAGCAGGGGGCGGGATTTCCTACGAGCAGTACTTC. Its translation: CASSLAGGGISYEQYF.

The rearrangement joins TRBV11-3 to TRBJ1-2, with a possible D match to TRBD1 (5 bases). Germline V CDR1 and CDR2: SGHNT, YENEEA. The V and J ends lost 5 bases and 8 bases respectively, with 15 bases between them. This CDR3 region has 13 residues. The CDR3 protein is CASSNKGRRGYTF. The CDR3 nucleotides are TGTGCCAGCAGCAATAAGGGGAGGCGAGGCTACACCTTC.

The chain links TRBV18 to TRBJ1-1; a weak D match, TRBD1 (6 bases). Germline V gene data show CDR1 as KGHSH and CDR2 as LQKENI. There are 16 residues in the CDR3. Trimming pared 6 bases from V and 5 bases from J, leaving 22 bases between. CDR3 sequence: CASSLTAQGARTEAFF. The CDR3 region has the DNA TGTGCCAGCTCCCTCACAGCACAGGGAGCACGTACTGAAGCTTTCTTT.

The chain recombines TRBV18 with TRBJ2-4, with D maybe TRBD1 (6 bases). CDR1 and CDR2 from the germline V gene are KGHSH and LQKENI. Trimming took off 3 bases at V and 8 bases at J, with 17 bases between the two ends. The CDR3 has 15 residues. The CDR3 region is CASSPTQGGEDIQYF. The CDR3 nucleotides read TGTGCCAGCTCACCTACACAGGGCGGCGAAGACATTCAGTACTTC.

V usage is TRBV29-1 and J usage is TRBJ2-1; perhaps TRBD2 as D (7 bases). V lost 5 bases and J lost 8, with 16 bases in between. The CDR3 contains 13 residues. CDR1 and CDR2 from the germline V gene are SQVTM and ANQGSEA. The CDR3 DNA sequence: TGCAGCGTTCGGCGAGGGGGGGGAGATGAGCAGTTCTTC. This translates into CSVRRGGGDEQFF.

The rearrangement uses TRBV19 and TRBJ2-7, with 7 bases that match TRBD2. CDR3 length: 13 residues. Looked up from germline, CDR1 is LNHDA and CDR2 is SQIVND (reference sequence). J was trimmed by 1 base and V by 4 bases; bases with no gene match: 1. The CDR3 coding sequence is TGTGCCAGTAGTACTAGCGGTTCCTACGAGCAGTACTTC. Translating gives CASSTSGSYEQYF.

Comments on this clone: This CDR3 is also generated by other DNA sequences in the sample. The gene calls are TRBV19 and TRBJ2-7; TRBD1 might be the D (6 bases). The length of the CDR3 is 14 residues. Trimming left V 6 bases short and J 0 bases short, with 12 bases between. The germline V gene has CDR1 LNHDA and CDR2 SQIVND (reference sequence). For the CDR3, the DNA is TGTGCCAGTAGCCCGGGACACCTCTCCTACGAGCAGTACTTC. As protein: CASSPGHLSYEQYF.